Following are 6 T cell receptor beta chains from one sample sequenced in a study of human thymus T cells (dated by TCRdb to about 2020). Receptor amplification or capture employed the immunoSEQ multiplex PCR assay. The clones in this table, taken by TCRdb from immuneACCESS, are in-frame only. Not every clone is retained; where verified, under half of the shortfall comes from an unresolved V gene, and the cause of the rest is unknown. This sample is represented by about 50,000 clones; 95% of them were singletons. The ten largest account for 0.15% to 0.2% of the sample. Sequencing was carried out using blood. These receptors all come from a girl in the first two years of life with a congenital heart defect but otherwise immunologically healthy.

The chain carries TRBV13 and TRBJ2-6, with D possibly matching TRBD1 (5 bases). V was trimmed by 2 bases and J by 3 bases, leaving 11 bases between them. Germline-derived CDR1 and CDR2 are PRHDT and FYEKMQ (reference sequence). This CDR3 has 16 amino acids. CDR3 loop: CASSLIRGYGANVLTF. For the CDR3, the DNA is TGTGCCAGCAGCTTAATTAGGGGTTATGGGGCCAACGTCCTGACTTTC.

The chain has TRBV6-6 and TRBJ1-5, with D tentatively TRBD1 (6 bases). The CDR3 length is 13 residues. V lost 6 bases and J 5 bases, leaving 11 bases between the germline ends. Germline values: CDR1 MNHNY, CDR2 SVGAGI (reference sequence). CDR3 nucleotide sequence: TGTGCCAGCAGCAACAGGGTTCATCAGCCCCAGCATTTT. Its protein is CASSNRVHQPQHF.

CDR3: CASTLFGRVYNEQFF. CDR3 in DNA: TGTGCCAGCACTCTTTTCGGGAGAGTCTACAATGAGCAGTTCTTC. The chain links TRBV6-5 to TRBJ2-1, with TRBD2 as a possible D gene (6 bases). This CDR3 has 15 residues. Germline lookup yields CDR1 MNHEY and CDR2 SVGAGI. V lost 7 bases and J 3 bases, leaving 16 bases between the germline ends.

V is TRBV27 and J is TRBJ1-1, with D possibly being TRBD1 (5 bases). Looked up from germline, CDR1 is MNHEY and CDR2 is SMNVEV (reference sequence). This CDR3 comprises 16 residues. V lost 6 bases, J lost 0 bases, and 17 bases lay in between. The CDR3 DNA follows: TGTGCCAGCAGAATATTTGGACAAGTGTTGAACACTGAAGCTTTCTTT. It yields the protein CASRIFGQVLNTEAFF.

The chain is built from TRBV11-2 and TRBJ2-4; 15 bases are shared with TRBD2. Per the germline V gene, CDR1 is SGHAT and CDR2 is FQNNGV. This CDR3 region has 18 residues. V was clipped by 4 bases and J by 2 bases; unmatched bases: 6. The CDR3 DNA reads as TGTGCCAGCAGCTCGGGACTAGCGGGAGGTTCTCCCAAAAACATTCAGTACTTC. Protein sequence: CASSSGLAGGSPKNIQYF.

The rearrangement links TRBV11-1 to TRBJ1-2; 7 bases match TRBD1. The germline V gene has CDR1 SGHAT and CDR2 FQDESV (reference sequence). The CDR3 length is 15 residues. V lost 5 bases, J lost 4 bases, and 10 bases stayed unmatched. The CDR3 loop is CASSPRTGEFYGYTF. The CDR3 DNA sequence: TGTGCCAGCAGCCCCAGGACAGGTGAATTCTATGGCTACACCTTC.